These 23 T cell receptor beta chains were sequenced from one sample in a study of shared clonotypes between healthy human individuals. Sequencing used immunoSEQ multiplex PCR; TCRdb keeps in-frame clones, though not all of them. This sample carries fewer than 400,000 clones, roughly 70% of them seen once, and the ten largest clones take about 9.4%. Sequencing was performed on memory CD4+ T cells sorted from blood. Indicated subset: CD45RA-negative fraction. All receptors derive from a man younger than 45 in good health.

With regard to this clone: The same CDR3 also results from other DNA sequences found in this sample. The rearrangement uses TRBV18 and TRBJ2-2; D possibly uses TRBD1 or TRBD2 (5 bases each). Germline V gives CDR1 KGHSH, CDR2 LQKENI. V lost 3 bases and J 6 bases, leaving 11 bases between the germline ends. This CDR3 contains 14 residues. The CDR3 spells CASSPPGRSGELFF. The CDR3 DNA reads TGTGCCAGCTCACCGCCGGGACGCTCCGGGGAGCTGTTTTTT.

Turning to this clone: One end of the junction is discordant with germline, which a read error may explain. The V call is TRBV7-7, the J call TRBJ2-1, with no clear D. Germline V gene data show CDR1 as SSHAT and CDR2 as FNYEAQ (reference sequence). This CDR3 comprises 13 residues. CDR3 in DNA: TGTGCTAGCAGCTTAGACTGGGACAATGAGCAGTTCTTC. Its translation is CASSLDWDNEQFF.

This clone was found a few times. The V gene is TRBV2, the J gene TRBJ1-2; unclear D gene. Germline assignment: CDR1 SNHLY and CDR2 FYNNEI. V was shortened by 2 bases and J by 8 bases, with 15 bases between the two germline ends. The CDR3 sequence is 14 residues long. CDR3 nucleotides: TGTGCCAGCAGTGAAACGGTTCCGGTCGGAGGCTACACCTTC. Protein: CASSETVPVGGYTF.

CDR3: CASSQVGTGLNTEAFF. In DNA form, the CDR3 reads TGCGCCAGCAGCCAAGTGGGGACAGGTTTGAACACTGAAGCTTTCTTT. V gene TRBV4-3 combines with J gene TRBJ1-1; 8 nucleotides agree with TRBD1. The germline gives CDR1 LGHNA, CDR2 YSLEER. The CDR3 covers 16 residues. V was clipped by 1 base and J by 0 bases; unmatched bases: 4.

This clone came up a few times. The chain couples TRBV5-4 to TRBJ2-5; TRBD2 matches 15 bases. This CDR3 has 15 amino acids. Germline V lookup: CDR1 SGHNT, CDR2 YYREEE (reference sequence). V dropped 4 bases and J dropped 5; count of bases not matched to a gene: 3. The CDR3 coding sequence is TGTGCCAGCAGCCGGACTAGCGGGAGGGACGAGACCCAGTACTTC. Amino acids: CASSRTSGRDETQYF. The variable domain in full, completed from reference TRBV5-4 and TRBJ2-5, reads ETGVTQSPTHLIKTRGQQVTLRCSSQSGHNTVSWYQQALGQGPQFIFQYYREEENGRGNFPPRFSGLQFPNYSSELNVNALELDDSALYLCASSRTSGRDETQYFGPGTRLLVL.

The chain is built from TRBV5-8 and TRBJ2-2, with 12 bases fitting TRBD1. Germline V gene data show CDR1 as SGHTS and CDR2 as YDEGEE. The CDR3 sequence is 18 residues long. J was trimmed by 4 bases and V by 4 bases; bases with no gene match: 11. In nucleotides, the CDR3 is TGTGCCAGCAGCCCTCGGGACAGGGGGCGTCTTTTCACCGGGGAGCTGTTTTTT. It yields the protein CASSPRDRGRLFTGELFF.

V gene TRBV7-2 combines with J gene TRBJ2-7; D is undetermined. Germline V gene sequence: CDR1 SGHTA, CDR2 FQGNSA. The CDR3 sequence is 15 residues long. Trimming removed 1 base at V and 3 bases at J, with 13 bases between. CDR3 loop: CASSLEFWRNYEQYF. CDR3 bases: TGTGCCAGCAGCTTAGAGTTTTGGAGAAACTACGAGCAGTACTTC.

The V call is TRBV5-5, the J call TRBJ1-2; the D gene is possibly TRBD1 (5 bases). The V and J ends lost 0 bases and 8 bases respectively, with 17 bases between them. The CDR3 covers 15 residues. Germline lookup yields CDR1 SGHKS and CDR2 YYEKEE (reference sequence). Here the CDR3 reads CASSLEPQGPGGYTF. The CDR3 region has the DNA TGTGCCAGCAGCTTGGAGCCCCAGGGACCTGGCGGCTACACCTTC.

The V call is TRBV10-3, the J call TRBJ2-2, with D perhaps TRBD1 or TRBD2 (5 bases each). The CDR3 contains 16 residues. V dropped 11 bases and J dropped 0 bases, with 19 bases sitting between them. Germline-derived CDR1 and CDR2 are ENHRY and SYGVKD. DNA for the CDR3: TGTGCCTTACACGCCGGGGCGGAACCGAACACCGGGGAGCTGTTTTTT. Its translation is CALHAGAEPNTGELFF.

The chain joins TRBV30 to TRBJ2-7, with D possibly being TRBD1 or TRBD2 (6 bases each). V lost 4 bases and J 1 base, leaving 11 bases between the germline ends. The germline V gene has CDR1 GTSNPN and CDR2 SVGIG (reference sequence). CDR3 length equals 13 residues. CDR3 region: CAWTGGGSYEQYF. CDR3 DNA sequence: TGTGCCTGGACCGGGGGCGGTTCCTACGAGCAGTACTTC.

The chain couples TRBV2 to TRBJ1-5; TRBD1 aligns across 7 bases. The CDR3 contains 16 residues. V was pared by 5 bases and J by 2 bases, with 9 bases of the junction left unmatched. Per germline, CDR1 SNHLY and CDR2 FYNNEI. The CDR3 loop reads CASSLRGRGGNQPQHF. The DNA for the CDR3 is TGTGCCAGCAGTCTAAGGGGGCGCGGGGGCAATCAGCCCCAGCATTTT.

The chain links TRBV11-3 to TRBJ2-5; 7 nucleotides align to TRBD2. Trimming removed 5 bases from V and 4 bases from J; junction bases left unmatched: 7. This CDR3 spans 14 amino acids. CDR1 and CDR2 from the germline V gene are SGHNT and YENEEA. CDR3 sequence (DNA): TGTGCCAGCAGCCCCGACGGGGGGTTAGAGACCCAGTACTTC. Its protein product is CASSPDGGLETQYF. Together with reference TRBV11-3 and TRBJ2-5, the CDR3 gives the full variable domain: EAGVVQSPRYKIIEKKQPVAFWCNPISGHNTLYWYLQNLGQGPELLIRYENEEAVDDSQLPKDRFSAERLKGVDSTLKIQPAELGDSAVYLCASSPDGGLETQYFGPGTRLLVL.

This clone was found a few times. The chain carries TRBV7-2 and TRBJ2-3; TRBD2 matches at 10 bases. Germline CDR1 is SGHTA and CDR2 is FQGNSA. The CDR3 runs to 16 residues. The J segment lost 6 bases and the V segment lost 2 bases, leaving 8 bases of the junction unmatched. For the CDR3, the DNA is TGTGCCAGCAGCTTATCTGGACTAGCGGCCGGCGATACGCAGTATTTT. It specifies CASSLSGLAAGDTQYF.

This clone has a handful of counts. The chain is built from TRBV10-2 and TRBJ1-2; D unclear. CDR3 length equals 15 residues. Germline assignment: CDR1 WSHSY and CDR2 SAAADI. Between the trimmed V and J ends, which lost 3 bases and 0 bases, there was a span of 11 bases. The CDR3 loop is CASSDSRRTNYGYTF. The CDR3 bases are TGCGCCAGCAGTGACTCCCGGAGAACTAACTATGGCTACACCTTC.

The J gene is TRBJ2-7, the V gene TRBV6-1, with D tentatively TRBD2 (6 bases). Germline V lookup: CDR1 MNHNS, CDR2 SASEGT. The V end lost 10 bases, the J end lost 6 bases, and 16 bases lay between the germline ends. CDR3 length: 12 residues. The chain's CDR3 is CATGLPFLEQYF. CDR3 coding DNA: TGTGCCACCGGACTACCTTTTCTCGAGCAGTACTTC.

The chain employs TRBV7-2 and TRBJ2-6; D ambiguous. The CDR3 is made up of 14 amino acids. Germline CDR1 reads SGHTA; CDR2 reads FQGNSA. Trimming took 5 bases from V and 2 from J, leaving 7 bases between them. The DNA for the CDR3 is TGTGCCAGCAGCCTGAGCCCTGGGGCCAACGTCCTGACTTTC. It encodes CASSLSPGANVLTF.

This rearrangement joins TRBV6-5 to TRBJ1-2, with 7 bases fitting TRBD1. This CDR3 has 13 residues. The germline V gene encodes CDR1 MNHEY and CDR2 SVGAGI. The V gene end was trimmed by 6 bases and the J gene end by 3 bases; junction bases not matched to a gene: 4. This chain's CDR3 is CASRIQGHYGYTF. The CDR3, as DNA: TGTGCCAGCAGAATACAGGGGCACTATGGCTACACCTTC.

CDR3 nucleotide sequence: TGTGCCAGCAGCTTGGGGGCTCGGAACGTAGATACGCAGTATTTT. It specifies CASSLGARNVDTQYF. The chain couples TRBV5-6 to TRBJ2-3; D uncertain. The CDR3 is made up of 15 amino acids. Germline loops: CDR1 SGHDT, CDR2 YYEEEE. V was cut by 0 bases and J by 5 bases, with 13 bases left in between.

V and J are TRBV5-1 and TRBJ2-7, with 7 bases identical to TRBD2. With V trimmed by 2 bases and J by 0 bases, 2 bases remained unmatched. CDR1 SGHRS and CDR2 YFSETQ come from the germline V gene. This CDR3 has 14 residues. In DNA form, the CDR3 reads TGCGCCAGCAGCTTAATAGCGGGCTCCTACGAGCAGTACTTC. It is translated as CASSLIAGSYEQYF.

CDR3 amino acids: CASSLAPFGDMTSGTYNEQFF. The CDR3 bases are TGTGCCAGCAGCTTAGCTCCGTTTGGAGACATGACTAGCGGGACGTACAATGAGCAGTTCTTC. The chain joins TRBV7-2 to TRBJ2-1, with 11 bases that match TRBD2. The ends lost 0 bases at V and 4 bases at J; junction bases unmatched: 17. Per the germline V gene, CDR1 is SGHTA and CDR2 is FQGNSA. CDR3 size: 21 residues. Looking up the rest from reference TRBV7-2 and TRBJ2-1 gives the full variable domain: GAGVSQSPSNKVTEKGKDVELRCDPISGHTALYWYRQSLGQGLEFLIYFQGNSAPDKSGLPSDRFSAERTGGSVSTLTIQRTQQEDSAVYLCASSLAPFGDMTSGTYNEQFFGPGTRLTVL.

The J gene is TRBJ2-7, the V gene TRBV7-9; 7 bases match TRBD1. The germline CDR1 and CDR2 sequences are SEHNR and FQNEAQ (reference sequence). The CDR3 consists of 15 residues. J gave up 0 bases and V 5 bases, and 7 bases lay outside the gene matches. The CDR3 nucleotides are TGTGCCAGCAGCGGTACAGGGGCCTACTCCTACGAGCAGTACTTC. Amino acids: CASSGTGAYSYEQYF.

The genes are TRBV28 and TRBJ1-2; possibly TRBD1 for D (5 bases). The CDR3 is made up of 16 amino acids. The germline gives CDR1 MDHEN, CDR2 SYDVKM. The V end lost 5 bases, the J end lost 6 bases, and 22 bases lay between the germline ends. The CDR3 spells CASSPPKPTAADGYTF. Written as DNA, the CDR3 is TGTGCCAGCAGTCCCCCGAAACCGACAGCCGCGGATGGCTACACCTTC.

V is TRBV7-2 and J is TRBJ1-2, with 9 positions matching TRBD1. CDR1 is SGHTA and CDR2 is FQGNSA in the germline V gene. The length of the CDR3 is 18 residues. J gave up 2 bases and V 5 bases, and 15 bases lay outside the gene matches. This CDR3 reads CASSLNTYPGQGNYGYTF. The CDR3 DNA reads TGTGCCAGCAGCCTAAATACTTATCCGGGACAGGGAAACTATGGCTACACCTTC.